The next 21 T cell receptor beta chains were all read from a single sample in a study of regulatory T cells in long-lasting Graves disease. For TCR beta, libraries came from iRepertoire HTBI primers and Arm-PCR of CDR3 regions. TCRdb processed the multiplex PCR reads anew with MiXCR; each CDR3 protein has one entry. The sample lists a few hundred thousand distinct CDR3 sequences, approximately 10% occurring once. The time point was: newly diagnosed GD, antithyroid drugs for less than 3 months. PBMC RNA served as the TCR library source. This sample was shared with a second study, whose subject was T cells in Graves' hyperthyroidism and ophthalmopathy.

The sequenced sample was peripheral blood mononuclear cells (PBMCs), obtained at new diagnosis, from a patient treated with antithyroid drugs. These receptors were taken from a woman in her late teens or twenties with Graves disease.

This clonotype was seen ten or more times. The chain has TRBV27 and TRBJ1-5; D gene unclear. V lost 4 bases and J 7 bases, leaving 11 bases between the germline ends. From germline, CDR1 is MNHEY and CDR2 SMNVEV (reference sequence). The CDR3 sequence is 13 residues long. CDR3 nucleotides: TGTGCCAGCAGTTGGTCCCAGTTCCAGCCCCAGCATTTT. It is translated as CASSWSQFQPQHF.

This clonotype was observed a few times. The chain joins TRBV27 to TRBJ2-1; D might be TRBD2 (6 bases). The CDR3 has 18 amino acids. V lost 6 bases to trimming and J lost 8 bases, with 29 bases between them. Germline V lookup: CDR1 MNHEY, CDR2 SMNVEV (reference sequence). CDR3 sequence: CASSPRDPGLSSSDEQFF. The CDR3 nucleotides are TGTGCCAGCAGCCCACGCGACCCGGGACTTAGCTCCTCCGATGAGCAGTTCTTC.

V gene TRBV7-8 combines with J gene TRBJ2-1, with D perhaps matching TRBD1 (5 bases). Deletions cut 2 bases from V and 7 bases from J, with 15 bases between. The CDR3 loop spans 15 amino acids. Germline assignment: CDR1 SGHVS and CDR2 FQNEAQ. The CDR3 region is CASSLRGNNWNEQFF. Written as DNA, the CDR3 is TGTGCCAGCAGCTTAAGGGGCAACAATTGGAATGAGCAGTTCTTC.

This clonotype was recorded at least ten times. The chain carries TRBV13 and TRBJ2-5; perhaps TRBD2 as D (5 bases). This CDR3 spans 15 amino acids. Trimming left V 5 bases short and J 5 bases short, with 18 bases between. CDR1 and CDR2 from the germline V gene are PRHDT and FYEKMQ (reference sequence). In DNA, the CDR3 is TGTGCCAGCAGCGCCCGGACGGGGAATTATGAGACCCAGTACTTC. It translates to CASSARTGNYETQYF.

This clonotype was picked up many times. The rearrangement uses TRBV11-2 and TRBJ2-7, with D maybe TRBD2 (5 bases). This CDR3 comprises 16 residues. The germline V and J ends were trimmed by 1 base and 1 base, with 14 bases remaining between them. From germline, CDR1 is SGHAT and CDR2 FQNNGV. Written as DNA, the CDR3 is TGTGCCAGCAGCTTAGGGGTTCGGCGGGTATCCTACGAGCAGTACTTC. Translation: CASSLGVRRVSYEQYF.

This clonotype has a count of ten or more. This chain connects TRBV28 to TRBJ1-1; perhaps TRBD1 as D (5 bases). The CDR3 contains 14 residues. CDR1 MDHEN and CDR2 SYDVKM come from the germline V gene. V was cut by 2 bases and J by 5 bases, with 12 bases left in between. The CDR3 DNA is TGTGCCAGCAGTTTAGAGTGGGGGATTACTGAAGCTTTCTTT. This codes for CASSLEWGITEAFF.

The sample holds many counts of this clonotype. The chain employs TRBV4-3 and TRBJ1-4; no firm D call. The CDR3 runs to 15 residues. Trimming stripped 0 bases from V and 0 bases from J, with 5 bases between. Germline V gene sequence: CDR1 LGHNA, CDR2 YSLEER. DNA for the CDR3: TGCGCCAGCAGCCAAGACGGTGCAACTAATGAAAAACTGTTTTTT. It encodes CASSQDGATNEKLFF.

This clonotype occurred many times. The chain employs TRBV6-1 and TRBJ1-2; 9 bases align to TRBD1. V gave up 7 bases and J gave up 2 bases; unmatched junction bases: 8. The CDR3 covers 15 residues. The germline CDR1 and CDR2 sequences are MNHNS and SASEGT. The CDR3 loop reads CASNPDRGRNYGYTF. The CDR3 DNA reads TGTGCCAGCAACCCGGACAGGGGACGGAACTATGGCTACACCTTC.

In its sample, this clonotype was seen many times. The genes are TRBV20-1 and TRBJ2-5; 13 nucleotides agree with TRBD2. Germline V gene lookup returns CDR1 DFQATT and CDR2 SNEGSKA (reference sequence). V lost 1 base to trimming and J lost 7 bases; unmatched junction nucleotides: 3. This CDR3 is 14 amino acids long. CDR3 nucleotide sequence: TGCAGTGCTAGAGGGACTAGCGGGGGAAGGACCCAGTACTTC. Its translation: CSARGTSGGRTQYF.

Note on this clonotype: A read error likely explains this, since a far larger clone differs by one base. This sequence joins TRBV12-3 or TRBV12-4 and TRBJ2-1; 9 bases fit TRBD2. The CDR3 spans 16 residues. CDR3 in amino acids: CASTSLSTSGYNEQSF. The CDR3 DNA follows: TGTGCCAGCACCTCCCTCTCGACTAGCGGCTACAATGAGCAGTCCTTC.

In its sample, this clonotype was seen many times. The CDR3 spells CSARDWGTSGYEQYF. CDR3 coding DNA: TGCAGTGCTAGAGATTGGGGGACTAGCGGCTACGAGCAGTACTTC. This sequence joins TRBV20-1 and TRBJ2-7; 11 bases line up with TRBD2. CDR3 length: 15 residues. Germline V lookup: CDR1 DFQATT, CDR2 SNEGSKA (reference sequence). V lost 0 bases, J lost 3 bases, and 4 bases stayed unmatched.

This clonotype was observed at least ten times. J is TRBJ1-5 and V is TRBV10-2, with a possible D match to TRBD1 (5 bases). This CDR3 spans 15 amino acids. CDR1 is WSHSY, CDR2 SAAADI, per germline. Trimming pared 0 bases from V and 2 bases from J, leaving 8 bases between. The CDR3 DNA follows: TGCGCCAGCAGTGAGTCCAGGGTACGCAATCAGCCCCAGCATTTT. This gives the protein CASSESRVRNQPQHF.

This clonotype has at least ten counts. V and J are TRBV29-1 and TRBJ1-5; 8 nucleotides agree with TRBD1. The CDR3 extends over 12 amino acids. Germline lookup yields CDR1 SQVTM and CDR2 ANQGSEA. V gave up 4 bases and J gave up 7 bases; unmatched junction bases: 3. CDR3 bases: TGCAGCGTTGGGACAGGGTCGCAGCCCCAGCATTTT. It codes for CSVGTGSQPQHF.

The gene calls are TRBV13 and TRBJ1-6; a possible D gene is TRBD1 (5 bases). The CDR3 is 17 residues long. Trimming removed 3 bases at V and 8 bases at J, with 20 bases between. Germline V gene lookup returns CDR1 PRHDT and CDR2 FYEKMQ (reference sequence). The DNA for the CDR3 is TGTGCCAGCAGCTTTAGCCAGCAGGGCTCCCGCTATTCACCCCTCCACTTT. Protein sequence: CASSFSQQGSRYSPLHF.

This clonotype has a count of ten or more. This chain joins TRBV24-1 and TRBJ1-6; a weak D match, TRBD1 (6 bases). Trimming removed 0 bases from V and 7 bases from J, with 9 bases in between. Looked up from germline, CDR1 is KGHDR and CDR2 is SFDVKD. CDR3 length equals 15 residues. This CDR3 is CATSDLRQGNSPLHF. Written as DNA, the CDR3 is TGTGCCACCAGTGATTTGAGGCAGGGGAATTCACCCCTCCACTTT.

The V gene is TRBV9, the J gene TRBJ2-5, with 7 bases fitting TRBD2. V gave up 4 bases and J gave up 5 bases; unmatched junction bases: 5. The CDR3 runs to 13 residues. Germline V gene lookup returns CDR1 SGDLS and CDR2 YYNGEE. This CDR3 is CASSTGLGETQYF. As DNA, the CDR3 is TGTGCCAGCAGCACAGGACTAGGGGAGACCCAGTACTTC.

This clonotype has at least ten counts. This rearrangement joins TRBV6-5 to TRBJ1-6; TRBD1 might be the D (6 bases). The germline gives CDR1 MNHEY, CDR2 SVGAGI. V was cut by 2 bases and J by 10 bases, with 18 bases left in between. The CDR3 length is 16 residues. CDR3 bases: TGTGCCAGCAGTTACAGGCAGGGGCTAGGAAAATCACCCCTCCACTTT. It specifies CASSYRQGLGKSPLHF.

The chain combines TRBV19 with TRBJ1-5; D is undetermined. V was shortened by 5 bases and J by 0 bases, with 8 bases between the two germline ends. This CDR3 is built from 14 residues. In germline, CDR1 is LNHDA, CDR2 SQIVND (reference sequence). CDR3 coding DNA: TGTGCCAGTAGTCCCCAGCATAGCAATCAGCCCCAGCATTTT. Amino acids: CASSPQHSNQPQHF. The whole variable domain, remainder taken from reference TRBV19 and TRBJ1-5, is DGGITQSPKYLFRKEGQNVTLSCEQNLNHDAMYWYRQDPGQGLRLIYYSQIVNDFQKGDIAEGYSVSREKKESFPLTVTSAQKNPTAFYLCASSPQHSNQPQHFGDGTRLSIL.

This clonotype was counted many times. This chain uses TRBV27 with TRBJ2-5, with 9 bases identical to TRBD1. The germline V gene encodes CDR1 MNHEY and CDR2 SMNVEV (reference sequence). CDR3 size: 14 residues. J was trimmed by 7 bases and V by 5 bases; bases with no gene match: 8. This CDR3 reads CASSPSLTGGTQYF. The CDR3 bases are TGTGCCAGCAGTCCGTCCCTGACAGGGGGGACCCAGTACTTC.

The chain carries TRBV20-1 and TRBJ1-2; TRBD1 aligns across 7 bases. Germline loops: CDR1 DFQATT, CDR2 SNEGSKA (reference sequence). CDR3 length equals 14 residues. Trimming cost V 6 bases and J 4 bases; bases outside gene matches: 11. The CDR3 here is CSAKERGQIYGYTF. The CDR3 DNA is TGCAGTGCCAAAGAGAGGGGGCAGATCTATGGCTACACCTTC.

This clonotype has just a few counts. One end of the junction is discordant with germline, which a read error may explain. The chain combines TRBV5-1 with TRBJ2-1; 7 bases map to TRBD2. The CDR3 length is 14 residues. Germline lookup yields CDR1 SGHRS and CDR2 YFSETQ. The CDR3 spells CATSWRGGSNEQFF. Written as DNA, the CDR3 is TGCGCCACCAGCTGGAGGGGCGGGAGCAATGAGCAGTTCTTC.